This entry lists 2 T cell receptor beta chains sequenced from one sample in a study of metastatic and nonmetastatic thyroid tumors. Thyroid surgery took place with no prior treatment in any patient. TCRdb redid the clone calls on the PCR reads using MiXCR. Among some 64,000 clones listed, just over 4% were seen once. Sequencing was performed on blood. The origin of the receptors is a female donor with papillary thyroid cancer or a benign thyroid nodule (not recorded which). Some clones in this sample may be carry-over from other donors' samples.

Turning to this clone: A read error may produce the germline difference seen at one junction end. V is TRBV18 and J is TRBJ1-1; possibly TRBD1 for D (6 bases). The CDR3 length is 15 residues. Germline-derived CDR1 and CDR2 are KGHSH and LQKENI. The CDR3 DNA reads as TGTGCCAGCTCAGCACGACAGAGGGGGAACACTGAATCTTTCTTT. It codes for CASSARQRGNTESFF.

The table lists this clone with many counts. This rearrangement joins TRBV28 to TRBJ2-7; D is possibly TRBD1 (5 bases). Germline CDR1 reads MDHEN; CDR2 reads SYDVKM. The CDR3 has 18 residues. Trimming cost V 3 bases and J 0 bases, with 21 bases left between them. CDR3 bases: TGTGCCAGCAGTTTCCTAGTCCCCAGGGTAAGGCTCTCCTACGAGCAGTACTTC. As protein: CASSFLVPRVRLSYEQYF.